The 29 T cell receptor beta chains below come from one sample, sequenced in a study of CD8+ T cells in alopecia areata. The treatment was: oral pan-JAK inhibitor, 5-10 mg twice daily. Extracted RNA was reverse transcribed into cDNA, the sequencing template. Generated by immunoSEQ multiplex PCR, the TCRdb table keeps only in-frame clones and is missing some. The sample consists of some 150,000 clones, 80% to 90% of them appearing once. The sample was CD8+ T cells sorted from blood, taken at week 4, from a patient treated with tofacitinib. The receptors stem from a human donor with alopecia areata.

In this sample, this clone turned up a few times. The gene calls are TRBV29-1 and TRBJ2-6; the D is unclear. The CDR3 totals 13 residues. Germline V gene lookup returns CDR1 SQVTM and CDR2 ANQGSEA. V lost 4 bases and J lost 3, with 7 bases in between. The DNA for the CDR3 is TGCAGCGTTGGGGGTCGTGGGGCCAACGTCCTGACTTTC. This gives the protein CSVGGRGANVLTF. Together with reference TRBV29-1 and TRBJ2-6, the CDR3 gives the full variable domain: SAVISQKPSRDICQRGTSLTIQCQVDSQVTMMFWYRQQPGQSLTLIATANQGSEATYESGFVIDKFPISRPNLTFSTLTVSNMSPEDSSIYLCSVGGRGANVLTFGAGSRLTVL.

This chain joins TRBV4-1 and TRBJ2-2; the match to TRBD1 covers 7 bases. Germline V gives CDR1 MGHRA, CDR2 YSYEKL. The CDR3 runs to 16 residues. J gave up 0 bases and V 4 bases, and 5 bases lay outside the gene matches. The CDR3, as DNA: TGCGCCAGCAGCCTCCGACAGGGTCCGAACACCGGGGAGCTGTTTTTT. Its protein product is CASSLRQGPNTGELFF.

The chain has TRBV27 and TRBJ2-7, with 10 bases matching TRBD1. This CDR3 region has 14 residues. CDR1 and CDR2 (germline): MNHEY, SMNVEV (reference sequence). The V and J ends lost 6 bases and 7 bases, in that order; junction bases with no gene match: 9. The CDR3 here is CASRIGQGDREQYF. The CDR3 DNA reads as TGTGCCAGCAGGATAGGACAGGGGGACCGGGAGCAGTACTTC.

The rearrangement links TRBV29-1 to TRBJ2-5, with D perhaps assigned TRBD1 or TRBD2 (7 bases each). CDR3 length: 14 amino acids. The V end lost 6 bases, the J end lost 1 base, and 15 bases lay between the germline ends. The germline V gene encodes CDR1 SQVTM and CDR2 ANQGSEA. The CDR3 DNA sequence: TGCAGCGTCGTGACAGGGAGGGCCCAAGAGACCCAGTACTTC. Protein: CSVVTGRAQETQYF.

DNA of the CDR3: TGTGCCAGCAGCTTCGGAGAGACCCAGTACTTC. Translating gives CASSFGETQYF. The chain joins TRBV6-5 to TRBJ2-5, with no clear D. The germline CDR1 and CDR2 sequences are MNHEY and SVGAGI. V lost 6 bases and J 4 bases, leaving 6 bases between the germline ends. The CDR3 runs 11 residues.

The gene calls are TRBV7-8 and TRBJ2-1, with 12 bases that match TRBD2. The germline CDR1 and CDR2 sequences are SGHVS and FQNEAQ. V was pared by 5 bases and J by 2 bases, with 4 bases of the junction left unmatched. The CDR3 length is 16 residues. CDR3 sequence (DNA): TGTGCCAGCAGCAGTCCTAGCGGGGGGGCCTACAATGAGCAGTTCTTC. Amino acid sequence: CASSSPSGGAYNEQFF.

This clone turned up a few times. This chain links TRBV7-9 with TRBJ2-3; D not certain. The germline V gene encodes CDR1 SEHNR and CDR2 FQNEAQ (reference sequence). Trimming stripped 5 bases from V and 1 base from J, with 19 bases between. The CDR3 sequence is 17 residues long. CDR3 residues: CASSRPIHGRGTDTQYF. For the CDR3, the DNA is TGTGCCAGCAGCCGTCCTATACATGGTAGGGGCACAGATACGCAGTATTTT.

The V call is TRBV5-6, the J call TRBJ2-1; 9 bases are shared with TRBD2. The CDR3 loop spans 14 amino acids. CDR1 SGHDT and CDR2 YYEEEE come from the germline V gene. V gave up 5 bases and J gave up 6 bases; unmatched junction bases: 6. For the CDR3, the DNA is TGTGCCAGCAGTTTAGCGGGGGCGGTCAATGAGCAGTTCTTC. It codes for CASSLAGAVNEQFF.

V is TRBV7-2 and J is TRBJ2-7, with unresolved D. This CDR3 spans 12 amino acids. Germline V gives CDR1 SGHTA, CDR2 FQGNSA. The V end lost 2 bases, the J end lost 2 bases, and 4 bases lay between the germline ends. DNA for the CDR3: TGTGCCAGCAGCTTACCCCCCTACGAGCAGTACTTC. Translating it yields CASSLPPYEQYF. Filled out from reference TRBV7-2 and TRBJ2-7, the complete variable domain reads GAGVSQSPSNKVTEKGKDVELRCDPISGHTALYWYRQSLGQGLEFLIYFQGNSAPDKSGLPSDRFSAERTGGSVSTLTIQRTQQEDSAVYLCASSLPPYEQYFGPGTRLTVT.

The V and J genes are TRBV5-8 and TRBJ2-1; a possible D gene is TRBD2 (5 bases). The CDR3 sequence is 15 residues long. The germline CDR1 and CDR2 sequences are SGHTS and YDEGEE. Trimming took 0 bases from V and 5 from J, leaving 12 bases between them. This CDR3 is CASSLDLATHNEQFF. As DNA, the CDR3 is TGTGCCAGCAGCTTGGATCTAGCAACACACAATGAGCAGTTCTTC.

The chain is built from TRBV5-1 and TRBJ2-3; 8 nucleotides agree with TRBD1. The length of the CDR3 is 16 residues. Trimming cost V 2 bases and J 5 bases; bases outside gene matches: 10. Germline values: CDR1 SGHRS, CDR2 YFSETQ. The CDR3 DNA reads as TGCGCCAGCAGCTTCTTGGACAGGGATGTAGTAGATACGCAGTATTTT. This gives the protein CASSFLDRDVVDTQYF. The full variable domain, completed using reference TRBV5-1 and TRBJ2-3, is KAGVTQTPRYLIKTRGQQVTLSCSPISGHRSVSWYQQTPGQGLQFLFEYFSETQRNKGNFPGRFSGRQFSNSRSEMNVSTLELGDSALYLCASSFLDRDVVDTQYFGPGTRLTVL.

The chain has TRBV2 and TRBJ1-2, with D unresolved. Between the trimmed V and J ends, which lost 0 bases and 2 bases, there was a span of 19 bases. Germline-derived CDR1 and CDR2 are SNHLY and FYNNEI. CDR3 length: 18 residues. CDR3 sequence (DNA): TGTGCCAGCAGTGAAGCGGGTCAGCATGACCCTAGCAACTATGGCTACACCTTC. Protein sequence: CASSEAGQHDPSNYGYTF.

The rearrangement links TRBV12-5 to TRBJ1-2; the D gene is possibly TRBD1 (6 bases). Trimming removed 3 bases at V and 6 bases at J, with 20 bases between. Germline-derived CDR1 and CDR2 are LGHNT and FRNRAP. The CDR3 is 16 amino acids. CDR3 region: CASGFSVSEDSDGYTF. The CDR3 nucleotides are TGTGCTAGTGGTTTTTCCGTGAGCGAGGACAGTGATGGCTACACCTTC.

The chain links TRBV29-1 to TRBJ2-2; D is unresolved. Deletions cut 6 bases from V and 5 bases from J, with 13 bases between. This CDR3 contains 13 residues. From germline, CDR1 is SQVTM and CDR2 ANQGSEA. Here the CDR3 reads CSVPRPRTGELFF. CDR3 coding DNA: TGCAGCGTGCCCAGGCCGCGTACCGGGGAGCTGTTTTTT.

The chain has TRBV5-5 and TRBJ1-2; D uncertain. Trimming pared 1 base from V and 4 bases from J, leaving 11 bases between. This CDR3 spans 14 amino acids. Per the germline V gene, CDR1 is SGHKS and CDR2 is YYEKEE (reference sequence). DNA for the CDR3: TGTGCCAGCAGCTTGCGGGGTCAGCGCTATGGCTACACCTTC. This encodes CASSLRGQRYGYTF. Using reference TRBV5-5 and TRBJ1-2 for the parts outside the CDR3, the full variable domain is DAGVTQSPTHLIKTRGQQVTLRCSPISGHKSVSWYQQVLGQGPQFIFQYYEKEERGRGNFPDRFSARQFPNYSSELNVNALLLGDSALYLCASSLRGQRYGYTFGSGTRLTVV.

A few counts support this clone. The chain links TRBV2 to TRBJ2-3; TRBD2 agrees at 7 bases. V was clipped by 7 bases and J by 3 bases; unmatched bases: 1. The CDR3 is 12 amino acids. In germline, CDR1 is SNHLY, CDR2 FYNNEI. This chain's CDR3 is CASTGGTDTQYF. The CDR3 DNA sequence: TGTGCCAGCACGGGAGGTACAGATACGCAGTATTTT.

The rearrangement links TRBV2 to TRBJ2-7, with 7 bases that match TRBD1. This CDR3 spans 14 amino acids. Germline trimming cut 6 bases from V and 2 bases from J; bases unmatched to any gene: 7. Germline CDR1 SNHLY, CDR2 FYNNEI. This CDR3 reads CASSPGQVTYEQYF. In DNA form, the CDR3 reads TGTGCCAGCAGCCCAGGACAGGTGACCTACGAGCAGTACTTC.

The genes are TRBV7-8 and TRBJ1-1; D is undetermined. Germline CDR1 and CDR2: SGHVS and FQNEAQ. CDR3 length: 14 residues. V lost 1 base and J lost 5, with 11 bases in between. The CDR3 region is CASSLERWGTEAFF. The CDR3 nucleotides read TGTGCCAGCAGCTTAGAGCGTTGGGGAACTGAAGCTTTCTTT. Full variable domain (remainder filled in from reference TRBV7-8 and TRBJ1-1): GAGVSQSPRYKVAKRGQDVALRCDPISGHVSLFWYQQALGQGPEFLTYFQNEAQLDKSGLPSDRFFAERPEGSVSTLKIQRTQQEDSAVYLCASSLERWGTEAFFGQGTRLTVV.

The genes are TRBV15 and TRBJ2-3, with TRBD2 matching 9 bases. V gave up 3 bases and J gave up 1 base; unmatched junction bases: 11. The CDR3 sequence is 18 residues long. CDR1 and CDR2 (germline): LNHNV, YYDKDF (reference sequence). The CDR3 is CATSREAGGRPGTDTQYF. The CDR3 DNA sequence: TGTGCCACCAGCAGGGAAGCGGGGGGCCGACCCGGCACAGATACGCAGTATTTT.

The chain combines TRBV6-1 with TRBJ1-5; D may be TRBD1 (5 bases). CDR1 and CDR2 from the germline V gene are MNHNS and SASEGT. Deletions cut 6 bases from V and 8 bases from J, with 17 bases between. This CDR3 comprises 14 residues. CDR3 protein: CASRRQTPVEPQHF. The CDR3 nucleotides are TGTGCCAGCAGGAGACAGACCCCGGTGGAGCCCCAGCATTTT.

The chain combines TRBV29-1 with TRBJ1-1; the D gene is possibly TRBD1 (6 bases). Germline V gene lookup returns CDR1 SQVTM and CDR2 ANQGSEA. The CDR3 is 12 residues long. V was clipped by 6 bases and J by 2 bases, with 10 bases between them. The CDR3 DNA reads TGCAGCGTCATACAGGGAAACACTGAAGCTTTCTTT. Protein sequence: CSVIQGNTEAFF.

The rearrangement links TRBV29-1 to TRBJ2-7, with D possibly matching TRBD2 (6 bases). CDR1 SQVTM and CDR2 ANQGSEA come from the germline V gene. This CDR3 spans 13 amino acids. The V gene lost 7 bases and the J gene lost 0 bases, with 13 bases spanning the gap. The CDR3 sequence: CSGLGGASYEQYF. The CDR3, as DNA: TGCAGCGGCCTAGGCGGGGCCTCCTACGAGCAGTACTTC.

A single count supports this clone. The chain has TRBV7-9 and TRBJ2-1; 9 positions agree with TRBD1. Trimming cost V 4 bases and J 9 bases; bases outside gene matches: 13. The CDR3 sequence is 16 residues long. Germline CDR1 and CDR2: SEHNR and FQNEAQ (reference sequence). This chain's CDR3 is CASSSAGQGRGGEQFF. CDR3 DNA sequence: TGTGCCAGCAGCTCCGCCGGACAGGGGAGGGGTGGTGAGCAGTTCTTC.

CDR3 sequence: CAWSGGPGELFF. CDR3 coding DNA: TGTGCCTGGAGTGGGGGACCCGGGGAGCTGTTTTTT. The chain couples TRBV30 to TRBJ2-2; D may match TRBD1 or TRBD2 (5 bases each). The V gene's germline CDR1 is GTSNPN and CDR2 SVGIG (reference sequence). V was trimmed by 1 base and J by 6 bases, leaving 6 bases between them. CDR3 length equals 12 residues.

This CDR3 reads CASSIPGQSEDGYTF. CDR3 in DNA: TGCGCCAGCAGCATACCGGGACAGAGTGAGGATGGCTACACCTTC. V and J are TRBV5-1 and TRBJ1-2; the match to TRBD1 covers 7 bases. The CDR3 sequence is 15 residues long. The germline V gene encodes CDR1 SGHRS and CDR2 YFSETQ. The V gene end was trimmed by 4 bases and the J gene end by 6 bases; junction bases not matched to a gene: 12.

CDR3 in amino acids: CASSQDRGANSPLHF. The CDR3 bases are TGCGCCAGCAGCCAAGATCGGGGGGCGAATTCACCCCTCCACTTT. The V and J genes are TRBV4-3 and TRBJ1-6; TRBD1 is a possible D gene (6 bases). The V end was cut by 0 bases, the J end by 7 bases, with 10 bases between. The germline gives CDR1 LGHNA, CDR2 YSLEER. This CDR3 has 15 residues.

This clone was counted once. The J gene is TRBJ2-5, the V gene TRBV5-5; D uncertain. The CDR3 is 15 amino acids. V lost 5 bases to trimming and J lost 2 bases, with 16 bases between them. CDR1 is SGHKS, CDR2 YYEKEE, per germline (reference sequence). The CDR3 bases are TGTGCCAGCAGTCCCCCCGGATTGACTCAAGAGACCCAGTACTTC. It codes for CASSPPGLTQETQYF.

CDR3 residues: CASNPSGSYEQYF. For the CDR3, the DNA is TGTGCCAGCAACCCCTCGGGCAGCTACGAGCAGTACTTC. The chain recombines TRBV9 with TRBJ2-7; D gene uncertain. V lost 6 bases and J lost 3, with 13 bases in between. The CDR3 is made up of 13 amino acids. Germline CDR1 is SGDLS and CDR2 is YYNGEE. Complete variable domain (other parts from reference TRBV9 and TRBJ2-7): DSGVTQTPKHLITATGQRVTLRCSPRSGDLSVYWYQQSLDQGLQFLIQYYNGEERAKGNILERFSAQQFPDLHSELNLSSLELGDSALYFCASNPSGSYEQYFGPGTRLTVT.

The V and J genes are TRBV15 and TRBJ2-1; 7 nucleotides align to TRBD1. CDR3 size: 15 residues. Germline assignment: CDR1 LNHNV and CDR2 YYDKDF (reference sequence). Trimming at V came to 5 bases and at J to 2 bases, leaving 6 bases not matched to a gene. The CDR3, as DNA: TGTGCCACCAGCGGAAGACAGGGACCCTACAATGAGCAGTTCTTC. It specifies CATSGRQGPYNEQFF.